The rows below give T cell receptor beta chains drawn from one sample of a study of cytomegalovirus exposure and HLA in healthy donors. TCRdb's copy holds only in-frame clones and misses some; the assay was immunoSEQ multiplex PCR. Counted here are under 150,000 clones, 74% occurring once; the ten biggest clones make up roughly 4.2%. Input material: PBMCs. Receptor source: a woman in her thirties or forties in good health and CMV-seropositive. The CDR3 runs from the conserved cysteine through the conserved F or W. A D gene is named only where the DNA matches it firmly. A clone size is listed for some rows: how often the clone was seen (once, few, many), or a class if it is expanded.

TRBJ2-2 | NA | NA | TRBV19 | CASRDLARANTGELFF | TGTGCCAGTAGGGATCTAGCGCGAGCGAACACCGGGGAGCTGTTTTTT
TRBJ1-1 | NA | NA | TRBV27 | CASSLSEYTEAFF | TGTGCCAGCAGTTTATCGGAGTACACTGAAGCTTTCTTT
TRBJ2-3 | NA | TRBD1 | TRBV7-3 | CASSFRQGHTDTQYF | TGTGCCAGCAGCTTCCGACAGGGGCACACAGATACGCAGTATTTT
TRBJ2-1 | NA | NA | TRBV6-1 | CASISTRAWNEQFF | TGTGCCAGCATAAGCACTAGGGCCTGGAATGAGCAGTTCTTC
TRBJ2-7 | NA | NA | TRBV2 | CASGRQTYEQYF | TGTGCCAGCGGTCGACAGACCTACGAGCAGTACTTC
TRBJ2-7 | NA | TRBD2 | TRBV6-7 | CALRGVEQYF | TGTGCCTTGCGGGGGGTCGAGCAGTACTTC
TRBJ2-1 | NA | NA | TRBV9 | CASQAAAYNEQFF | TGTGCCAGCCAGGCCGCTGCGTACAATGAGCAGTTCTTC
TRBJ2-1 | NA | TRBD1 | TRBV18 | CASSNQGQMDEQFF | TGTGCCAGCTCAAACCAGGGACAGATGGATGAGCAGTTCTTC
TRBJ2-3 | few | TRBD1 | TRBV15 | CATSRGNRGSTDTQYF | TGTGCCACCAGCAGAGGTAACAGGGGGAGCACAGATACGCAGTATTTT
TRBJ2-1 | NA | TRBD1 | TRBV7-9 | CASSGTDRVLVHEQFF | TGTGCCAGCAGCGGGACGGACAGGGTCCTTGTCCATGAGCAGTTCTTC
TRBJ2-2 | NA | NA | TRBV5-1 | CASSLVHRANGELFF | TGCGCCAGCAGCTTAGTACACAGGGCTAACGGGGAGCTGTTTTTT
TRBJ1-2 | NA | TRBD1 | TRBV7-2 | CASSLALQDRVYGYTF | TGTGCCAGCAGCTTAGCCTTACAGGACAGGGTCTATGGCTACACCTTC